The T cell receptor (beta chain) described here comes from a study of beta chain features in type 1 diabetes. Broader study findings: In every one of the four CD4+ subsets, TCRB CDR3s were moderately but significantly shorter in Type 1 diabetes patients. TCRB repertoires of naive, central memory and Treg cells appeared more similar among patients than among healthy donors. Still unanswered here is whether HLA type influences TCRB rearrangement.

Isolated RNA was reverse transcribed in full, so expressed TCRB transcripts were sequenced. Reads from naive, central memory and regulatory T cell samples averaged approximately 3.7 million. The method was immunoSEQ multiplex PCR; TCRdb's version includes in-frame clones alone and lacks a portion of them. The data hold over 150,000 clones, with approximately 8% observed a single time. As for this clone: Its target is not known.

This CDR3 region has 14 residues. Germline V gene sequence: CDR1 SGHAT, CDR2 FQNNGV. With V trimmed by 3 bases and J by 6 bases, 7 bases remained unmatched. This TCR was recovered from a man aged 18 to 30 with type 1 diabetes. The V call is TRBV11-2, the J call TRBJ1-2; TRBD1 aligns across 7 bases. Material for sequencing was central memory CD4+ T cells from blood. The DNA of the CDR3 is TGTGCCAGCAGCTTGACAGGGAGGAACCATGGCTACACCTTC. Translation: CASSLTGRNHGYTF.